These T cell receptor beta chains were read from a single sample in a study of blood T cell repertoires in COVID-19. Some clones are missing from TCRdb's copy, which holds only in-frame ones; the method was immunoSEQ multiplex PCR. Of roughly 200,000 clones detected, around 90% appear once; the ten largest clones hold 2.5% to 3%. The specimen was PBMCs or T cells enriched from blood (not recorded which). These receptors were taken from a young woman who had recovered from COVID-19. CDR3s include the opening cysteine and the closing phenylalanine or tryptophan. The order of the fields is CDR3 DNA, CDR3 protein, clone size, V gene, J gene, D gene. The D gene is left open where the match is weak. Only some rows state a clone size, as once, few, many or a class for expanded clones.

CDR3nt: TGTGCCAGCAGCAGGCTCTCAGGGGATGGCGAAAAACTGTTTTTT; CDR3aa: CASSRLSGDGEKLFF; abundance: NA; v_gene: TRBV7-6; j_gene: TRBJ1-4; d_gene: NA
CDR3nt: TGTGCCAGCAGCGTAGACGGAGGGGGCGAACCCTACTACGAGCAGTACTTC; CDR3aa: CASSVDGGGEPYYEQYF; abundance: NA; v_gene: TRBV9; j_gene: TRBJ2-7; d_gene: NA
CDR3nt: TGTGCCAGCAGTTACTCGTCGAATCTAGGGGGTTCACCCCTCCACTTT; CDR3aa: CASSYSSNLGGSPLHF; abundance: NA; v_gene: TRBV6-2/TRBV6-3; j_gene: TRBJ1-6; d_gene: NA
CDR3nt: TGTGCCAGCAGCCAAGAACCTGGGGAGTCCTACGAGCAGTACTTC; CDR3aa: CASSQEPGESYEQYF; abundance: NA; v_gene: TRBV4-2; j_gene: TRBJ2-7; d_gene: NA
CDR3nt: TGTGCCAGCTCACCACTGCCTGGGGGGGAAAATGAGCAGTTCTTC; CDR3aa: CASSPLPGGENEQFF; abundance: NA; v_gene: TRBV18; j_gene: TRBJ2-1; d_gene: TRBD2
CDR3nt: TGTGCCAGCAGTTACCTCGGGAGACTGGGGAATCAGCCCCAGCATTTT; CDR3aa: CASSYLGRLGNQPQHF; abundance: NA; v_gene: TRBV6-2/TRBV6-3; j_gene: TRBJ1-5; d_gene: NA
CDR3nt: TGCGCCAGCAGCCAAGATTTCGGGGTGAAATATCAGCCCCAGCATTTT; CDR3aa: CASSQDFGVKYQPQHF; abundance: NA; v_gene: TRBV4-1; j_gene: TRBJ1-5; d_gene: NA
CDR3nt: TGTGCCAGCAGCTTGGACAATTATAATTCACCCCTCCACTTT; CDR3aa: CASSLDNYNSPLHF; abundance: few; v_gene: TRBV5-4; j_gene: TRBJ1-6; d_gene: NA
CDR3nt: TGTGCCAGTAGCCTCACAGGACAGGCCTACGAGCAGTACTTC; CDR3aa: CASSLTGQAYEQYF; abundance: NA; v_gene: TRBV19; j_gene: TRBJ2-7; d_gene: TRBD1
CDR3nt: TGTGCCAGCAGCTTAGCGGGGGAAGGGGAGCAGTTCTTC; CDR3aa: CASSLAGEGEQFF; abundance: NA; v_gene: TRBV11-3; j_gene: TRBJ2-1; d_gene: NA
CDR3nt: TGTGCCAGCAGCCCGACTAGCGGGAATTACAATGAGCAGTTCTTC; CDR3aa: CASSPTSGNYNEQFF; abundance: NA; v_gene: TRBV7-9; j_gene: TRBJ2-1; d_gene: TRBD2
CDR3nt: TGTGCCAGCAGTTTAAGCCACGGAGTGAAACAAGATACGCAGTATTTT; CDR3aa: CASSLSHGVKQDTQYF; abundance: once; v_gene: TRBV28; j_gene: TRBJ2-3; d_gene: NA
CDR3nt: TGTGCCAGCAGCTCCCCCGGACTAGCAATGTCCGGGGAGCTGTTTTTT; CDR3aa: CASSSPGLAMSGELFF; abundance: NA; v_gene: TRBV5-4; j_gene: TRBJ2-2; d_gene: TRBD2
CDR3nt: TGTGCCAGCAGCATACCGGGCTCTGGAAACACCATATATTTT; CDR3aa: CASSIPGSGNTIYF; abundance: NA; v_gene: TRBV13; j_gene: TRBJ1-3; d_gene: NA
CDR3nt: TGTGCCAGCAGTGACAGGCCTCTAGAAAAACTGTTTTTT; CDR3aa: CASSDRPLEKLFF; abundance: NA; v_gene: TRBV2; j_gene: TRBJ1-4; d_gene: NA
CDR3nt: TGTGCCAGCAGTTTTTACAGGGGACAGCCCCAGCATTTT; CDR3aa: CASSFYRGQPQHF; abundance: NA; v_gene: TRBV12-3/TRBV12-4; j_gene: TRBJ1-5; d_gene: TRBD1
CDR3nt: TGTGCCAGCAGTTACCTTCAGGGAACCTACGAGCAGTACTTC; CDR3aa: CASSYLQGTYEQYF; abundance: NA; v_gene: TRBV6-2/TRBV6-3; j_gene: TRBJ2-7; d_gene: NA
CDR3nt: TGTGCCAGCAGCTACGGGGGGCCTCTATACGAGCAGTACTTC; CDR3aa: CASSYGGPLYEQYF; abundance: NA; v_gene: TRBV11-2; j_gene: TRBJ2-7; d_gene: NA
CDR3nt: TGTGCCAGCAGCTTGACTAGCGATACGCAGTATTTT; CDR3aa: CASSLTSDTQYF; abundance: NA; v_gene: TRBV11-1; j_gene: TRBJ2-3; d_gene: TRBD2
CDR3nt: TGTGCCAGCAGCTTGGGTGTCTCGGGGGATCAGCCCCAGCATTTT; CDR3aa: CASSLGVSGDQPQHF; abundance: NA; v_gene: TRBV5-8; j_gene: TRBJ1-5; d_gene: NA
CDR3nt: TGTGCCAGCCAGACGCAAGCGGGGGGATACAATGAGCAGTTCTTC; CDR3aa: CASQTQAGGYNEQFF; abundance: NA; v_gene: TRBV5-4; j_gene: TRBJ2-1; d_gene: TRBD2
CDR3nt: TGTGCTAGCCGACAGCGTTCCGGGACAGAGGGTCAGCCCCAGCATTTT; CDR3aa: CASRQRSGTEGQPQHF; abundance: NA; v_gene: TRBV12-5; j_gene: TRBJ1-5; d_gene: TRBD1
CDR3nt: TGTGCCAGCAGCATTCAAAGTGGGACTTACAATGAGCAGTTCTTC; CDR3aa: CASSIQSGTYNEQFF; abundance: once; v_gene: TRBV7-2; j_gene: TRBJ2-1; d_gene: NA
CDR3nt: TGCGCCAGCGCCAACAGCAACCCTGGAAACACCATATATTTT; CDR3aa: CASANSNPGNTIYF; abundance: NA; v_gene: TRBV10-1; j_gene: TRBJ1-3; d_gene: NA
CDR3nt: TGTGCCAGCAGCGTAGGAGAGAGCTCTGGAAACACCATATATTTT; CDR3aa: CASSVGESSGNTIYF; abundance: once; v_gene: TRBV9; j_gene: TRBJ1-3; d_gene: NA
CDR3nt: TGTGCCAGCAGCGTAGGGGGGGCTCGACTAGCGGAGAGAAGCACAGATACGCAGTATTTT; CDR3aa: CASSVGGARLAERSTDTQYF; abundance: NA; v_gene: TRBV9; j_gene: TRBJ2-3; d_gene: TRBD2
CDR3nt: TGCGCCAGCAGCTTGGACAGCTCTGGAAACACCATATATTTT; CDR3aa: CASSLDSSGNTIYF; abundance: NA; v_gene: TRBV5-1; j_gene: TRBJ1-3; d_gene: NA
CDR3nt: TGCGCCAGCAGTGATGAGTCTGACTATGGCTACACCTTC; CDR3aa: CASSDESDYGYTF; abundance: NA; v_gene: TRBV10-1; j_gene: TRBJ1-2; d_gene: NA
CDR3nt: TGTGCCAGCAGCCTGGGTGGAGCGGGGGGGGATACGCAGTATTTT; CDR3aa: CASSLGGAGGDTQYF; abundance: NA; v_gene: TRBV5-4; j_gene: TRBJ2-3; d_gene: TRBD2
CDR3nt: TGTGCCAGCAGCCTCCTTTTCCATTCACCCCTCCACTTT; CDR3aa: CASSLLFHSPLHF; abundance: NA; v_gene: TRBV6-5; j_gene: TRBJ1-6; d_gene: NA
CDR3nt: TGTGCCAGCACGCTACAGGGTGGGGGCCAGCCCCAGCATTTT; CDR3aa: CASTLQGGGQPQHF; abundance: NA; v_gene: TRBV27; j_gene: TRBJ1-5; d_gene: NA
CDR3nt: TGTGCCAGCAGCCAAATGTCAAGGCGGGGGGAAGAGACCCAGTACTTC; CDR3aa: CASSQMSRRGEETQYF; abundance: NA; v_gene: TRBV14; j_gene: TRBJ2-5; d_gene: TRBD2
CDR3nt: TGTGCCAGCAGCCCAAACGCAGCGTTTGGGACAGATACGCAGTATTTT; CDR3aa: CASSPNAAFGTDTQYF; abundance: NA; v_gene: TRBV7-3; j_gene: TRBJ2-3; d_gene: NA
CDR3nt: TGTGCCAGCTCACCGACAAGCAGCAATCAGCCCCAGCATTTT; CDR3aa: CASSPTSSNQPQHF; abundance: NA; v_gene: TRBV18; j_gene: TRBJ1-5; d_gene: NA
CDR3nt: TGTGCCAGCAGCGTAGTCGAGGGATCGCGGACTGAAGCTTTCTTT; CDR3aa: CASSVVEGSRTEAFF; abundance: NA; v_gene: TRBV9; j_gene: TRBJ1-1; d_gene: NA
CDR3nt: TGTGCCAGCAGCTTGGGCCTAAATCCTATATCTTCGGACGAGCAGTACTTC; CDR3aa: CASSLGLNPISSDEQYF; abundance: NA; v_gene: TRBV5-6; j_gene: TRBJ2-7; d_gene: NA
CDR3nt: TGTGCCAGTAGTTCACAGGGCGCTAACTATGGCTACACCTTC; CDR3aa: CASSSQGANYGYTF; abundance: NA; v_gene: TRBV19; j_gene: TRBJ1-2; d_gene: NA
CDR3nt: TGTGCCAGTAGTACAGGGGAGGGTTATAATTCACCCCTCCACTTT; CDR3aa: CASSTGEGYNSPLHF; abundance: NA; v_gene: TRBV19; j_gene: TRBJ1-6; d_gene: NA
CDR3nt: TGTGCCAGCAGTCCGCAGGGGGCCGGCACTGAAGCTTTCTTT; CDR3aa: CASSPQGAGTEAFF; abundance: NA; v_gene: TRBV6-5; j_gene: TRBJ1-1; d_gene: TRBD1
CDR3nt: TGTGCCAGCAGCATACAATGGGGGGGACCACCCCAAGAGACCCAGTACTTC; CDR3aa: CASSIQWGGPPQETQYF; abundance: NA; v_gene: TRBV7-6; j_gene: TRBJ2-5; d_gene: TRBD2
CDR3nt: TGTGCCAGCAGAACTAACTGGAACACTGAAGCTTTCTTT; CDR3aa: CASRTNWNTEAFF; abundance: NA; v_gene: TRBV12-3/TRBV12-4; j_gene: TRBJ1-1; d_gene: NA
CDR3nt: TGTGCCAGCAGCTACCGGGGGGACACCTACAATGAGCAGTTCTTC; CDR3aa: CASSYRGDTYNEQFF; abundance: NA; v_gene: TRBV7-9; j_gene: TRBJ2-1; d_gene: NA
CDR3nt: TGTGCCACCCAAGAACTCCCCAGGGGGCGATGGTTTCAGCCCCAGCATTTT; CDR3aa: CATQELPRGRWFQPQHF; abundance: NA; v_gene: TRBV28; j_gene: TRBJ1-5; d_gene: TRBD1
CDR3nt: TGTGCCAGCAGTTCCGGAGAGAGGGAAAATTCACCCCTCCACTTT; CDR3aa: CASSSGERENSPLHF; abundance: once; v_gene: TRBV6-2/TRBV6-3; j_gene: TRBJ1-6; d_gene: NA
CDR3nt: TGCGCCAGCAGCGGAACACAGGGGATTGACGAGCAGTACTTC; CDR3aa: CASSGTQGIDEQYF; abundance: NA; v_gene: TRBV5-1; j_gene: TRBJ2-7; d_gene: TRBD1
CDR3nt: TGTGCCAGCAGCCCCCCCGGACAGGGGGAGGAAAAACTGTTTTTT; CDR3aa: CASSPPGQGEEKLFF; abundance: NA; v_gene: TRBV4-2; j_gene: TRBJ1-4; d_gene: TRBD1
CDR3nt: TGCGCCAGCAGCCCACACAGGGGGAACACTGAAGCTTTCTTT; CDR3aa: CASSPHRGNTEAFF; abundance: NA; v_gene: TRBV4-3; j_gene: TRBJ1-1; d_gene: TRBD1
CDR3nt: TGTGCCAGCAGCCAAGAGGGTAGCGGGGCCACCGGGGAGCTGTTTTTT; CDR3aa: CASSQEGSGATGELFF; abundance: NA; v_gene: TRBV3-1/TRBV3-2; j_gene: TRBJ2-2; d_gene: TRBD2